This T cell receptor (beta chain) was obtained from a study of cytomegalovirus exposure and HLA in healthy donors. Whole-study results and caveats: It was reported that the classifier diagnosed cytomegalovirus status with high specificity and sensitivity in both the original and validation cohorts. Later analysis showed most CMV-associated TCR beta chains appearing HLA-restricted. Later analysis identified 16,000 or so TCR beta sequences associated with HLA alleles, using a false discovery rate threshold of 0.05.

There were likely unrecorded immune exposures, though donors were nominally healthy when sampled. J gave up 4 bases and V 6 bases, and 2 bases lay outside the gene matches. CDR1 MNHNY and CDR2 SVGAGI come from the germline V gene (reference sequence). The CDR3 runs to 12 residues. Worth noting for this clone: Its cognate antigen is unknown. Other nucleotide sequences in the sample specify the same CDR3.

13 Jbeta primers and 60 Vbeta primers were used for the PCR. Repertoires were generated with immunoSEQ multiplex PCR, while TCRdb's copy carries only in-frame clones and drops some. The data contain over 200,000 clones, roughly 91% of them singletons. The specimen was PBMCs. The V gene is TRBV6-6, the J gene TRBJ1-2; 7 positions match TRBD1. This receptor was obtained from a young woman in good health and CMV-seronegative. As DNA, the CDR3 is TGTGCCAGCAGCCGGGACAGCTATGGCTACACCTTC. Its protein is CASSRDSYGYTF.